Many counts were recorded for the clone carrying this TCR beta chain. TCRdb reprocessed the 5' RACE reads with MiXCR, giving one entry per CDR3 protein. The table lists some 270,000 distinct CDR3 sequences, around 8% of them singletons. These data belong to a study of identical twins. These data were also filed under a second study, of yellow fever vaccine responses in identical twins.

Sequences were obtained from CD8+ T cells sorted from blood. The clonotype comes from a woman aged 18-35 years in good health.

CDR3 nucleotides: TGCAGTGCTAGAGATAGGATGGCGGAAATATTGGCTTTCTTT. It yields the protein CSARDRMAEILAFF. The V gene is TRBV20-1, the J gene TRBJ1-1; D not resolved. The germline CDR1 and CDR2 sequences are DFQATT and SNEGSKA (reference sequence). Trimming removed 0 bases at V and 11 bases at J, with 19 bases between. The CDR3 loop spans 14 amino acids.